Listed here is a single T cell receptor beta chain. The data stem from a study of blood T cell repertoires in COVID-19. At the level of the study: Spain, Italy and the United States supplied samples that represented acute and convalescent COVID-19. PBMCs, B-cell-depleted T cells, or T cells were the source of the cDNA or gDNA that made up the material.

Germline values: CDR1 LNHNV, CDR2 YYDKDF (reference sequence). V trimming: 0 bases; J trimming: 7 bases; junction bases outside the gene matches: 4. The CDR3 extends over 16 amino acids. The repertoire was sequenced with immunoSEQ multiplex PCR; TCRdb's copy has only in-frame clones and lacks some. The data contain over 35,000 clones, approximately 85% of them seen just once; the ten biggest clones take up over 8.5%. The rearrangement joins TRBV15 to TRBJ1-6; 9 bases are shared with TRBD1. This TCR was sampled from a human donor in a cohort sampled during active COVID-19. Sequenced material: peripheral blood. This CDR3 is CATSRDPGQGNSPLHF. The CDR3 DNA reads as TGTGCCACCAGCAGAGATCCGGGACAGGGAAATTCACCCCTCCACTTT.